The clone carrying this T cell receptor (beta chain) has only one observation. Its matching antigen is unknown. With 60 Vbeta and 13 Jbeta primers, the PCR was carried out. TCRdb's table, derived via immunoSEQ multiplex PCR, lists solely in-frame clones and lacks some. Here the sample spans some 150,000 clones, less than 80% being singletons. All the people who gave samples were healthy bone marrow donors. The sample comes from a study of cytomegalovirus exposure and HLA in healthy donors. Whole-study results and caveats: The study designated roughly 160 TCR beta chains cytomegalovirus-associated. Later analysis identified several of the most significant clusters that appeared linked to common viral pathogens.

Germline CDR1 is MGHRA and CDR2 is YSYEKL. The CDR3 consists of 14 residues. Trimming took 8 bases from V and 5 from J; bases not matched to a gene: 9. Sequences were obtained from PBMCs. The chain is built from TRBV4-1 and TRBJ2-7; TRBD1 agrees at 10 bases. This TCR was sampled from a man in his forties or fifties in good health and CMV-seronegative. The CDR3 loop is CASPLGTGAHEQYF. The DNA for the CDR3 is TGCGCCAGCCCTCTCGGGACAGGGGCACACGAGCAGTACTTC.